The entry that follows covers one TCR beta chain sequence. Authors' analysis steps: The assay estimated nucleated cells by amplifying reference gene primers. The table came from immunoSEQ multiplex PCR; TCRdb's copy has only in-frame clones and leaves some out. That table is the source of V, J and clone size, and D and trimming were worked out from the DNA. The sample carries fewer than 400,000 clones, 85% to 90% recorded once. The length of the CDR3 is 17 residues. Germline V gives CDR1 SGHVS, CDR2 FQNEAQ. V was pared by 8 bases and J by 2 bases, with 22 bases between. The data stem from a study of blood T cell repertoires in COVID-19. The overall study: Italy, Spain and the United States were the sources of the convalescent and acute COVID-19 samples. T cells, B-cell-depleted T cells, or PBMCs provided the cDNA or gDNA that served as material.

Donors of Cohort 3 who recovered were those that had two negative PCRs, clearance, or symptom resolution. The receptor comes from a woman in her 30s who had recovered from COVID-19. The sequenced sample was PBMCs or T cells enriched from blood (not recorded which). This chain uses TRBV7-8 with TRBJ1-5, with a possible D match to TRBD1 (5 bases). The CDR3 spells CASAFTSRGAGNQPQHF. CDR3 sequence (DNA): TGTGCCAGCGCGTTCACTTCGCGGGGCGCGGGCAATCAGCCCCAGCATTTT.